The 10 T cell receptor beta chains listed next were all sequenced from one sample in a study of cytomegalovirus exposure and HLA in healthy donors. Vbeta (60) and Jbeta (13) primers were used in the PCR. The table came from immunoSEQ multiplex PCR; TCRdb's copy has only in-frame clones and leaves some out. This table has 130,000 or so clones, around 65% appearing once. Sequencing was carried out using PBMCs. The source of these receptors is a man aged 18 to 30 in good health and CMV-seronegative.

The chain uses TRBV5-1 and TRBJ2-5, with a possible D match to TRBD1 (6 bases). V was cut by 0 bases and J by 1 base, with 13 bases left in between. The CDR3 length is 16 residues. Germline V gene data show CDR1 as SGHRS and CDR2 as YFSETQ. CDR3 sequence (DNA): TGCGCCAGCAGCTTGGGGGACATATTGGGCCAAGAGACCCAGTACTTC. Translating gives CASSLGDILGQETQYF.

V usage is TRBV11-2 and J usage is TRBJ1-1; no definite D call. Germline V CDR1 and CDR2: SGHAT, FQNNGV. CDR3 length: 14 residues. The ends were cut back, 2 bases at V and 1 base at J, with 8 bases in the middle. CDR3 coding DNA: TGTGCCAGCAGCTTAACAGCTACGAACACTGAAGCTTTCTTT. This translates into CASSLTATNTEAFF.

The chain is built from TRBV7-9 and TRBJ2-1; 11 bases match TRBD2. V shed 1 base, J shed 9 bases, and the junction held 11 bases outside the gene matches. Germline V lookup: CDR1 SEHNR, CDR2 FQNEAQ (reference sequence). The CDR3 spans 17 residues. The CDR3 DNA reads as TGTGCCAGCAGCTTAGGCCTAGGGACTAGCGGAGAGTTTGAGCAGTTCTTC. This sequence encodes CASSLGLGTSGEFEQFF.

The chain employs TRBV2 and TRBJ2-1, with 7 bases lining up with TRBD2. Germline V gives CDR1 SNHLY, CDR2 FYNNEI. J gave up 2 bases and V 6 bases, and 4 bases lay outside the gene matches. CDR3 length: 14 amino acids. The CDR3 bases are TGTGCCAGCAGACTAGCGCTTGCCTACAATGAGCAGTTCTTC. Amino acid sequence: CASRLALAYNEQFF.

This chain connects TRBV25-1 to TRBJ1-1; no firm D call. V lost 4 bases to trimming and J lost 4 bases, with 10 bases between them. Germline values: CDR1 MGHDK, CDR2 SYGVNS. This CDR3 has 13 amino acids. Here the CDR3 reads CASSGGGGTEAFF. CDR3 nucleotides: TGTGCCAGCAGTGGTGGAGGTGGCACTGAAGCTTTCTTT.

The chain has TRBV10-3 and TRBJ1-3; 8 bases match TRBD1. The V gene's germline CDR1 is ENHRY and CDR2 SYGVKD. V lost 8 bases to trimming and J lost 4 bases; unmatched junction nucleotides: 4. The CDR3 runs 13 residues. The CDR3 is CAIGTGGGNTIYF. The CDR3 bases are TGTGCCATCGGGACAGGCGGAGGAAACACCATATATTTT.

This chain links TRBV7-9 with TRBJ2-7, with D possibly TRBD2 on 6 matching bases. CDR1 and CDR2 (germline): SEHNR, FQNEAQ (reference sequence). The length of the CDR3 is 14 residues. V dropped 1 base and J dropped 5 bases, with 12 bases sitting between them. The CDR3 region has the DNA TGTGCCAGCAGCTTAGAGACGTGGAGGGACGAGCAGTACTTC. Translating gives CASSLETWRDEQYF. The full variable domain, with the rest looked up from reference TRBV7-9 and TRBJ2-7, is DTGVSQNPRHKITKRGQNVTFRCDPISEHNRLYWYRQTLGQGPEFLTYFQNEAQLEKSRLLSDRFSAERPKGSFSTLEIQRTEQGDSAMYLCASSLETWRDEQYFGPGTRLTVT.

The genes are TRBV4-1 and TRBJ2-1; TRBD2 aligns across 9 bases. V dropped 2 bases and J dropped 6; count of bases not matched to a gene: 2. Germline loops: CDR1 MGHRA, CDR2 YSYEKL. The CDR3 runs to 14 residues. CDR3 loop: CASSQSSGVNEQFF. The DNA of the CDR3 is TGCGCCAGCAGCCAATCTAGCGGGGTCAATGAGCAGTTCTTC.

The table lists this clone with a few counts. This chain links TRBV6-1 with TRBJ2-7, with a weak D call TRBD2 (5 bases). Germline CDR1 reads MNHNS; CDR2 reads SASEGT. The CDR3 contains 13 residues. Trimming removed 3 bases from V and 3 bases from J, with 9 bases in between. CDR3 sequence: CASSDGGRYEQYF. The CDR3 bases are TGTGCCAGCAGTGACGGCGGGCGCTACGAGCAGTACTTC.

The chain joins TRBV7-9 to TRBJ2-1; possibly TRBD1 for D (6 bases). Germline V lookup: CDR1 SEHNR, CDR2 FQNEAQ (reference sequence). Trimming removed 1 base from V and 0 bases from J, with 16 bases in between. The CDR3 covers 18 residues. As DNA, the CDR3 is TGTGCCAGCAGCTTAGTGGGCCCTGGACAGAGCTCCTACAATGAGCAGTTCTTC. This codes for CASSLVGPGQSSYNEQFF.